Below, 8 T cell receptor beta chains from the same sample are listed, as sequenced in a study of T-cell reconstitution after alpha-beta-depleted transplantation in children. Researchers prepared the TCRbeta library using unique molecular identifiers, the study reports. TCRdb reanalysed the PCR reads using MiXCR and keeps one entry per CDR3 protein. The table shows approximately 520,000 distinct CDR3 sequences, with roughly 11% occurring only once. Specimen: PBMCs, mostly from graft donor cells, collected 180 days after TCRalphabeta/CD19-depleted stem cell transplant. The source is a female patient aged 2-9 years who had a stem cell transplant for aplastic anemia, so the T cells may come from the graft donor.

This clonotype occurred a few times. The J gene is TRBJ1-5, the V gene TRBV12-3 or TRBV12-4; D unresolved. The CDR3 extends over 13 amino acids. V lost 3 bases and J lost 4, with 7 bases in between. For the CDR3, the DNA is TGTGCCAGCAGTTTTAACGGAAATCAGCCCCAGCATTTT. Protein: CASSFNGNQPQHF.

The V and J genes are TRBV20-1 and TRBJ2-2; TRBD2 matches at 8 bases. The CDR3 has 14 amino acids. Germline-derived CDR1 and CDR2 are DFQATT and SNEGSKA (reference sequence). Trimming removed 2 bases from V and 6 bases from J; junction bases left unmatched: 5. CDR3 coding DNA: TGCAGTGCTAGAACTAGCGGTCAGGCCGGGGAGCTGTTTTTT. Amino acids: CSARTSGQAGELFF.

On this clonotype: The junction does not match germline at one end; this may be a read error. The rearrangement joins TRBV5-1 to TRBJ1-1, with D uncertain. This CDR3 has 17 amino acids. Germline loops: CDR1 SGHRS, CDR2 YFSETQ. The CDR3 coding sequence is TGCGCCAGCAGCTTGGGGTTCTTGGGGAGAAGGAACACTGAAGCTTACTTT. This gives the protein CASSLGFLGRRNTEAYF.

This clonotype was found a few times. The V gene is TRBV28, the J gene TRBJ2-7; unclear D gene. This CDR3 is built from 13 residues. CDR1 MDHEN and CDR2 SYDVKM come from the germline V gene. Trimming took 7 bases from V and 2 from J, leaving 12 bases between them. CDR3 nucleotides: TGTGCCAGCACGACGGATACAACCTACGAGCAGTACGTC. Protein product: CASTTDTTYEQYV.

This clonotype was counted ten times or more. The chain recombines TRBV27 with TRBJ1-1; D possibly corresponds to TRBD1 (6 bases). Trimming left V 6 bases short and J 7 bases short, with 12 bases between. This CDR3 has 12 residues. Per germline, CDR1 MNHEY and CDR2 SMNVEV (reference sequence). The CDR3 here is CASRPGGDEAFF. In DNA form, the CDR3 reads TGTGCCAGCAGGCCCGGGGGCGATGAAGCTTTCTTT.

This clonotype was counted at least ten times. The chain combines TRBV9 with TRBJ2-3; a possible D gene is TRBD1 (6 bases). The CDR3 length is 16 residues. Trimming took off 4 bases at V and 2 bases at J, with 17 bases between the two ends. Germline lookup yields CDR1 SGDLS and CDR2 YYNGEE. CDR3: CASSTSAGQITDTQYF. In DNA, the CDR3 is TGTGCCAGCAGCACATCCGCCGGACAGATCACAGATACGCAGTATTTT.

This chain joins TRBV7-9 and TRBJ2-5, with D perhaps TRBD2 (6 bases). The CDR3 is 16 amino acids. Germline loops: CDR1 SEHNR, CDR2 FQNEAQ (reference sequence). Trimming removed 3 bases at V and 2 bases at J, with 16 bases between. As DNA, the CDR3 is TGTGCCAGCAGCTTCGGTATTGGGGGGATACAAGAGACCCAGTACTTC. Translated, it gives CASSFGIGGIQETQYF.

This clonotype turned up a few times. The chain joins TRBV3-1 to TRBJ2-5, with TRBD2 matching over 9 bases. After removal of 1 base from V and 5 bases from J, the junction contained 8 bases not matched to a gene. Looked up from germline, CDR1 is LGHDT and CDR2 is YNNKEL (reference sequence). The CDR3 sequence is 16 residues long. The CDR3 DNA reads TGTGCCAGCAGCCAAGGGGCGGCGGGAGGGCTGGAGACCCAGTACTTC. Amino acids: CASSQGAAGGLETQYF.